The clone carrying this T cell receptor beta chain occurred many times. The antigen remains unidentified. CDR1 is SGHTA and CDR2 is FQGNSA in the germline V gene. V gave up 5 bases and J gave up 2 bases; unmatched junction bases: 4. The CDR3 consists of 14 residues. This specimen comes from a study of CD8 T cells in ankylosing spondylitis. TCR beta libraries were made by quantitative 5'-RACE with molecular barcodes. MiXCR, run by TCRdb on the 5' RACE reads, gives a single entry per CDR3 protein. The data show about 130,000 distinct CDR3 sequences, 6.5% to 9% seen once. Overall study findings and caveats: Relatively rare in peripheral blood, disease-linked clones were also CD8+. The authors reported significant enrichment of disease-linked clones in matched ankylosing spondylitis synovial fluid.

The receptor's source is a male donor with ankylosing spondylitis or in good health (not recorded which). Sequencing was performed on blood, either unsorted or a sorted T cell fraction (not recorded which). The rearrangement links TRBV7-2 to TRBJ2-3, with 7 bases that match TRBD2. CDR3 DNA: TGTGCCAGCAGCCTTAGCGGGTACACAGATACGCAGTATTTT. Translation: CASSLSGYTDTQYF.